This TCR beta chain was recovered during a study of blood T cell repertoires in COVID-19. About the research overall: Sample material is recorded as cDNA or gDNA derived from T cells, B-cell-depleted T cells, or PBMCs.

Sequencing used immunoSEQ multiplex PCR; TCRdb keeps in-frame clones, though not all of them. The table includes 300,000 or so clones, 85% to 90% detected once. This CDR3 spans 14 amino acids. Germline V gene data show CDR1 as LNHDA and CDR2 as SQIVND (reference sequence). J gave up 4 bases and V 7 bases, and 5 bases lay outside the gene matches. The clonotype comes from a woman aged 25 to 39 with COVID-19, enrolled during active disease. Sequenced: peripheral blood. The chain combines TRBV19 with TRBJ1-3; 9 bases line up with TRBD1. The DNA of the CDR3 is TGTGCCAGTACCGGGACAGGGTACGGAAACACCATATATTTT. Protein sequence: CASTGTGYGNTIYF. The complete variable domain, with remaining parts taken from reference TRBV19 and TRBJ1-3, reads DGGITQSPKYLFRKEGQNVTLSCEQNLNHDAMYWYRQDPGQGLRLIYYSQIVNDFQKGDIAEGYSVSREKKESFPLTVTSAQKNPTAFYLCASTGTGYGNTIYFGEGSWLTVV.